This TCR beta chain was sequenced for a study of identical twins. Regarding the study as a whole: Within monozygotic twins, out-of-frame TCR alpha sharing was underestimated by the models. Zero-insertion results could be subject to partial confounding by invariant MAIT and iNKT cells.

The sample holds a few counts of this clonotype. The antigen is unknown. Healthy Caucasians were all of the donors. TCRdb re-called the 5' RACE reads through MiXCR, storing one row per CDR3 protein. This sample carries roughly 720,000 distinct CDR3 sequences, 15% to 20% of them seen once, and the ten largest clones take around 14%. Trimming pared 5 bases from V and 7 bases from J, leaving 11 bases between. The germline CDR1 and CDR2 sequences are SGHVS and FNYEAQ. The CDR3 sequence is 12 residues long. These data were also reused for a study on T cells expressing NK-cell markers. This second study says: The authors derived TCR beta repertoires from sorted CD3+CD56+NKG2C+, CD3+CD56+NKG2C- and CD3+CD56-NKG2C+ T cells.

The TCR comes from a woman between 18 and 29 years old in good health. The rearrangement joins TRBV7-6 to TRBJ1-1; D perhaps matches TRBD1 (5 bases). Sequencing used PBMCs. CDR3 bases: TGTGCCAGCAGCCCCGGGACCCGTGAAGCTTTCTTT. Protein product: CASSPGTREAFF.